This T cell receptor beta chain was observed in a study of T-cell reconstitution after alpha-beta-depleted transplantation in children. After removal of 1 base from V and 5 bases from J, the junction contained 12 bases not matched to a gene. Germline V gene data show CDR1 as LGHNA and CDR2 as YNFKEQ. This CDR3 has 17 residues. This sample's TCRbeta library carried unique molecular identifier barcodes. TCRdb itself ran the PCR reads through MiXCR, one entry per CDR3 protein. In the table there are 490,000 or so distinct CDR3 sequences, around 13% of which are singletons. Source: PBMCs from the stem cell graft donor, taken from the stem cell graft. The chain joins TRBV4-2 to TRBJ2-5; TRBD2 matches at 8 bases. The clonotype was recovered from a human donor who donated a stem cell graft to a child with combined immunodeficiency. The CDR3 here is CASSQGYRVAGQETQYF. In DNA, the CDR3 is TGTGCCAGCAGCCAAGGGTATAGGGTAGCGGGGCAGGAGACCCAGTACTTC.